The rows below give T cell receptor beta chains drawn from one sample of a study of cytomegalovirus exposure and HLA in healthy donors. Libraries were prepared by immunoSEQ multiplex PCR; TCRdb keeps only in-frame clonotypes and omits some of them. The sample holds over 95,000 clones; 67% are singletons and the top ten take roughly 8.3%. Sequencing was performed on PBMCs. These receptors were obtained from a young man in good health and CMV-seropositive. CDR3s include the opening cysteine and the closing phenylalanine or tryptophan. The D gene is left open where the match is weak.

v_gene,d_gene,j_gene,CDR3aa
TRBV11-2,.,TRBJ2-7,CASSSGLSSYEQYF
TRBV5-1,TRBD2,TRBJ2-1,CASSQLKAGGRNEQFF
TRBV6-5,.,TRBJ2-5,CASSYSFQGRETQYF
TRBV29-1,.,TRBJ1-2,CSVDFLYGYTF
TRBV2,TRBD2,TRBJ2-3,CASSDGTSGGGADTQYF
TRBV6-5,.,TRBJ1-2,CASSAPDRANYGYTF
TRBV6-1,.,TRBJ1-4,CASSELQGSFEKLFF
TRBV9,TRBD2,TRBJ2-3,CASSVASGGTDTQYF
TRBV5-4,.,TRBJ1-1,CASSWSWSRDTEAFF
TRBV6-1,TRBD1,TRBJ1-1,CASSATGTGNTEAFF
TRBV4-2,TRBD1,TRBJ1-6,CASSQGQGDNSPLHF
TRBV5-4,TRBD2,TRBJ2-1,CASNSGRAGGYYNEQFF
TRBV7-4,TRBD2,TRBJ2-3,CASRSGVTDTQYF
TRBV5-6,.,TRBJ2-1,CASSLLASGEQFF
TRBV4-1,TRBD2,TRBJ2-3,CASSQLLAGGTDTQYF
TRBV10-1,TRBD2,TRBJ2-3,CASRLAGPADTQYF
TRBV6-5,TRBD1,TRBJ2-1,CASTSRQGSFNEQFF
TRBV5-6,.,TRBJ2-7,CASSRLGGEQYF
TRBV7-9,.,TRBJ2-2,CASSLLRDTGELFF
TRBV5-4,.,TRBJ2-5,CASSSPENNQETQYF
TRBV6-1,.,TRBJ1-1,CASSEVTGSTEAFF
TRBV5-4,TRBD2,TRBJ2-3,CASSLVARGGTDTQYF
TRBV18,.,TRBJ2-7,CASSPFRTGREQYF
TRBV12-5,TRBD1,TRBJ1-2,CASGLGGQDYGYTF
TRBV18,.,TRBJ1-1,CASSSWTANTEAFF
TRBV28,.,TRBJ1-3,CASSFAGSGNTIYF
TRBV7-2,TRBD1,TRBJ1-1,CASSNGQGNTEAFF
TRBV18,TRBD2,TRBJ2-1,CASSLTSSGGIRAYEQFF
TRBV5-6,TRBD2,TRBJ2-5,CASSLTSGGQETQYF
TRBV6-1,TRBD1,TRBJ1-3,CASSPGQGNTIYF
TRBV19,TRBD2,TRBJ2-7,CASSLWAGGTYEQYF
TRBV11-3,.,TRBJ1-2,CASSLDPQGRWTF
TRBV5-1,TRBD1,TRBJ2-2,CASSYGTAYTGELFF
TRBV5-6,TRBD1,TRBJ2-3,CASSPRQGRDTQYF
TRBV4-1,.,TRBJ2-6,CASSQDEGGANVLTF
TRBV28,.,TRBJ1-5,CASSFWGTANQPQHF
TRBV4-1,.,TRBJ1-1,CASSQVTANTEAFF
TRBV7-9,TRBD1,.,CASSLTTGILYEQYF
TRBV4-1,TRBD2,TRBJ2-5,CASSLAGVTETQYF
TRBV5-4,TRBD1,TRBJ2-1,CASSGTGDPYNEQFF
TRBV4-1,.,TRBJ2-3,CASSQLSTDTQYF
TRBV6-6,.,TRBJ2-7,CASMGPGLHSYEQYF
TRBV6-1,.,TRBJ2-1,CASSTTTLHEQFF
TRBV11-3,.,TRBJ1-1,CASSLGPYTEAFF
TRBV7-2,TRBD1,TRBJ2-7,CASKRDRDNYEQYF
TRBV27,.,TRBJ2-2,CASSFRQGGTGELFF
TRBV19,.,TRBJ1-1,CASSALGLNTEAFF
TRBV7-9,.,TRBJ2-7,CASSPGWGEQYF
TRBV5-4,TRBD1,TRBJ1-4,CASSLLGQGDEKLFF